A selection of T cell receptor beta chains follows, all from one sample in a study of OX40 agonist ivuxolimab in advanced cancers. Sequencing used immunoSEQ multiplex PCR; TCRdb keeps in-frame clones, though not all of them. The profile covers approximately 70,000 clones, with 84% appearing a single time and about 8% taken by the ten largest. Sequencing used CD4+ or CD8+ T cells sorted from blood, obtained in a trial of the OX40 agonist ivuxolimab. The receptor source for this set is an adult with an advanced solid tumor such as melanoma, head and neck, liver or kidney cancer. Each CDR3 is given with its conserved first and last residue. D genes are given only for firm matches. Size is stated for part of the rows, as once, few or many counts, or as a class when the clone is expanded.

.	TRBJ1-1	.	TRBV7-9	CASSLGDTLNTEAFF	TGTGCCAGCAGCTTAGGGGACACCTTGAACACTGAAGCTTTCTTT
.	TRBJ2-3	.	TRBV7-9	CASSLVSGLSTDTQYF	TGTGCCAGCAGCTTAGTGAGCGGCCTGAGCACAGATACGCAGTATTTT
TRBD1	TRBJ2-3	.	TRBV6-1	CASSVTGRADTQYF	TGTGCCAGCAGCGTGACAGGGAGAGCAGATACGCAGTATTTT
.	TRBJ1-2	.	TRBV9	CASSPEGYLNYGYTF	TGTGCCAGCAGCCCAGAGGGTTACCTCAACTATGGCTACACCTTC
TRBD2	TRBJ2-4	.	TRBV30	CAWSFGGAKNIQYF	TGTGCCTGGAGTTTCGGGGGGGCCAAAAACATTCAGTACTTC
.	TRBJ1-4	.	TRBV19	CASSRAQSTNEKLFF	TGTGCCAGTAGTAGGGCCCAGTCAACTAATGAAAAACTGTTTTTT
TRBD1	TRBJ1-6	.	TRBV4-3	CASSQAGGGSPLHF	TGCGCCAGCAGCCAAGCAGGGGGCGGTTCACCCCTCCACTTT
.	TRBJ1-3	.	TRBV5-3	CARSLKGGVARVSGNTIYF	TGTGCCAGAAGCTTGAAGGGGGGAGTGGCCCGTGTCTCTGGAAACACCATATATTTT
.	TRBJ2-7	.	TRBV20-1	CSAVTLDEQYF	TGCAGTGCTGTAACATTAGACGAGCAGTACTTC
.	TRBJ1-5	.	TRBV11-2	CASSLGRHQPQHF	TGTGCCAGCAGCTTGGGCAGGCACCAGCCCCAGCATTTT
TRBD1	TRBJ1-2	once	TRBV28	CASSSLGQGESYGYTF	TGTGCCAGCAGTTCCTTGGGACAGGGGGAATCCTATGGCTACACCTTC
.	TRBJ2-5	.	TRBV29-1	CSGEERLETQYF	TGCAGCGGGGAGGAGAGGTTGGAGACCCAGTACTTC
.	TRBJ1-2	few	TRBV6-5	CASSYSWEPGYTF	TGTGCCAGCAGTTACTCGTGGGAACCTGGCTACACCTTC
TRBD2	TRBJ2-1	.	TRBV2	CASSGPRTSGGTGEQFF	TGTGCCAGCAGTGGACCAAGGACTAGCGGGGGTACGGGTGAGCAGTTCTTC
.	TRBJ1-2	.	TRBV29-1	CSVEGGVRYGYTF	TGCAGCGTTGAGGGAGGGGTCCGGTATGGCTACACCTTC
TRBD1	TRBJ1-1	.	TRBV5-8	CASSFPGQGDPEAFF	TGTGCCAGCAGCTTTCCGGGACAGGGCGACCCTGAAGCTTTCTTT
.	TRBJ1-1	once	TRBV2	CASSEAARNTEAFF	TGTGCCAGCAGTGAAGCGGCCCGGAACACTGAAGCTTTCTTT
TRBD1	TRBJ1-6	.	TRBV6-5	CASTPTGMDSPLHF	TGTGCCAGCACCCCGACAGGGATGGACTCACCCCTCCACTTT
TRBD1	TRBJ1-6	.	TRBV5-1	CASSLVDRGGSYNSPLHF	TGCGCCAGCAGCTTGGTGGACAGGGGTGGATCCTATAATTCACCCCTCCACTTT
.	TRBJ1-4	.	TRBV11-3	CASSRAGATNEKLFF	TGTGCCAGCAGCAGGGCCGGAGCAACTAATGAAAAACTGTTTTTT
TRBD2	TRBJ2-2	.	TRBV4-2	CASTFWAGDKNTGELFF	TGTGCCAGCACCTTTTGGGCGGGGGATAAGAACACCGGGGAGCTGTTTTTT
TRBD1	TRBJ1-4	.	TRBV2	CASSETGFNEKLFF	TGTGCCAGCAGTGAGACAGGGTTTAATGAAAAACTGTTTTTT
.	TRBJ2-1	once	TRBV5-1	CASSPGVLRNEQFF	TGCGCCAGCAGCCCGGGAGTCTTAAGGAATGAGCAGTTCTTC
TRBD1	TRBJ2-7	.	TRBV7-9	CASSFGRGNNEQYF	TGTGCCAGCAGCTTTGGCAGGGGGAACAACGAGCAGTACTTC